This TCR beta chain was profiled in a study of cytomegalovirus exposure and HLA in healthy donors. Sequencing was performed with immunoSEQ multiplex PCR; in TCRdb, only in-frame clones are kept and a portion is missing. The sample holds roughly 150,000 clones, approximately 82% seen once. The germline CDR1 and CDR2 sequences are SQVTM and ANQGSEA. The CDR3 consists of 14 residues. J lost 1 base, V lost 6 bases, and 6 bases had no gene match. The sequencing input was PBMCs. This TCR was recovered from a man aged 30-40 years in good health and CMV-seropositive. V gene TRBV29-1 combines with J gene TRBJ2-3; 8 nucleotides match TRBD2. CDR3 region: CSVGREGGTDTQYF. CDR3 coding DNA: TGCAGCGTGGGCCGGGAGGGGGGCACAGATACGCAGTATTTT.